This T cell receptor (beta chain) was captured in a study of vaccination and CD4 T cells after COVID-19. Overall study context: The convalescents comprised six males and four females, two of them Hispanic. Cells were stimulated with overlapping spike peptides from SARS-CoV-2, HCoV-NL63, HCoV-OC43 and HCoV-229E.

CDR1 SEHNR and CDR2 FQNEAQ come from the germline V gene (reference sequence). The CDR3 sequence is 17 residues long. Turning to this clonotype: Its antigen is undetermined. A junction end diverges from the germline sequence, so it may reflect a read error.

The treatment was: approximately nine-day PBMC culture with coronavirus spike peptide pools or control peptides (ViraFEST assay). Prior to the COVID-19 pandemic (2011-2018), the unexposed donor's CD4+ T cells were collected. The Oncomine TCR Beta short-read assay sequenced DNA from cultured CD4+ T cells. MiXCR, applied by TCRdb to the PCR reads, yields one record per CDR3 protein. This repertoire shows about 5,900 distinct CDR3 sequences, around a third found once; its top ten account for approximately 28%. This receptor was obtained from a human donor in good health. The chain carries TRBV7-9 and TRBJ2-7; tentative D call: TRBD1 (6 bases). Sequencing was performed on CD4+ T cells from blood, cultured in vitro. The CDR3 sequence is CASSLGVSGTSVDERYF. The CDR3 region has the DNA TGTGCCAGCAGCTTAGGGGTGTCGGGGACATCTGTCGACGAGCGGTACTTC.